A selection of T cell receptor beta chains follows, all from one sample in a study of siplizumab effects on memory and regulatory T cells. Produced via immunoSEQ multiplex PCR; TCRdb's table is partial and in-frame only. The table records fewer than 130,000 clones, about nine tenths of them present only once. Material for sequencing was CD4+ T cells sorted from blood. The receptors derive from a human donor in good health. CDR3s include the opening cysteine and the closing phenylalanine or tryptophan. The D gene is left open where the match is weak. Size is stated for part of the rows, as once, few or many counts, or as a class when the clone is expanded.

j_call clone_size d_call v_call cdr3_aa cdr3_nt
TRBJ2-7 . . TRBV7-2 CASSLVQGAYEQYF TGTGCCAGCAGCTTAGTGCAGGGCGCCTACGAGCAGTACTTC
TRBJ1-2 few . TRBV5-4 CASSPGRGADNYGYTF TGTGCCAGCAGCCCAGGGCGAGGGGCCGATAACTATGGCTACACCTTC
TRBJ2-1 . . TRBV9 CASSARSGTGGRLLAGIQLFF TGTGCCAGCAGCGCGCGGAGTGGGACAGGGGGAAGATTACTAGCGGGAATTCAATTATTCTTC
TRBJ2-7 . TRBD2 TRBV4-1 CASSQRRLAGGGRGGYEQYF TGCGCCAGCAGCCAACGGAGGCTAGCGGGAGGCGGGAGAGGGGGGTACGAGCAGTACTTC
TRBJ2-5 . TRBD1 TRBV2 CASDRESQETQYF TGTGCCAGCGACAGGGAAAGCCAAGAGACCCAGTACTTC
TRBJ1-2 . TRBD1 TRBV6-6 CASSFLGQGAGYTF TGTGCCAGCAGTTTCCTCGGACAGGGGGCTGGCTACACCTTC
TRBJ2-1 . . TRBV6-1 CASSELEAYNEQFF TGTGCCAGCAGTGAACTAGAGGCCTACAATGAGCAGTTCTTC
TRBJ2-1 few TRBD2 TRBV5-4 CASSAGGLAGNNEQFF TGTGCCAGCAGCGCGGGGGGACTAGCGGGCAACAATGAGCAGTTCTTC
TRBJ2-7 few . TRBV14 CASSQSHEQYF TGTGCCAGCAGTCAGAGCCACGAGCAGTACTTC
TRBJ2-3 few . TRBV2 CASSGGGPPDTQYF TGTGCCAGCAGTGGGGGGGGCCCCCCAGATACGCAGTATTTT
TRBJ2-7 . . TRBV27 CASSYSGGQFDEQYF TGTGCCAGCAGTTACTCAGGCGGTCAGTTTGACGAGCAGTACTTC
TRBJ1-2 . . TRBV29-1 CSVHRVGYGYTF TGCAGCGTTCACAGGGTTGGCTATGGCTACACCTTC
TRBJ1-2 . TRBD1 TRBV30 CAWSETGTGNYGYTF TGTGCCTGGAGTGAAACCGGGACAGGGAACTATGGCTACACCTTC
TRBJ2-7 . TRBD1 TRBV5-6 CASSLLGQGNF TGTGCCAGCAGCTTGTTAGGACAGGGAAACTTC
TRBJ1-1 . . TRBV9 CASSPTTVSNTEAFF TGTGCCAGCAGCCCGACGACAGTGTCGAACACTGAAGCTTTCTTT
TRBJ2-5 . TRBD2 TRBV5-1 CASSSTLSGTQETQYF TGCGCCAGCAGCTCTACCCTTAGCGGGACCCAAGAGACCCAGTACTTC
TRBJ2-3 . TRBD2 TRBV5-6 CASSFTSGGNTDTQYF TGTGCCAGCAGCTTTACTAGCGGGGGTAACACAGATACGCAGTATTTT
TRBJ1-2 . TRBD1 TRBV6-1 CAAEGDRGRGYTF TGTGCCGCCGAAGGGGACAGGGGGCGAGGCTACACCTTC
TRBJ1-2 once TRBD1 TRBV5-4 CASSYPRGLNYGYTF TGTGCCAGCAGCTACCCGAGGGGGCTTAACTATGGCTACACCTTC
TRBJ1-6 few TRBD1 TRBV27 CASSSRTGYNSPLHF TGTGCCAGCAGTTCCCGGACAGGGTATAATTCACCCCTCCACTTT
TRBJ1-4 . TRBD1 TRBV29-1 CSVGQGGEKLFF TGCAGCGTTGGACAGGGAGGTGAAAAACTGTTTTTT
TRBJ2-1 . . TRBV18 CASSPLGGEQFF TGTGCCAGCTCACCGCTTGGCGGTGAGCAGTTCTTC
TRBJ2-3 . . TRBV4-1 CASSQDLGVTQYF TGCGCCAGCAGCCAAGATCTGGGGGTAACGCAGTATTTT
TRBJ1-5 once TRBD1 TRBV19 CASNPGGGPQHF TGTGCCAGTAACCCAGGGGGGGGGCCCCAGCATTTT
TRBJ2-5 few TRBD2 TRBV30 CACGTPGGETQYF TGTGCCTGTGGGACTCCGGGAGGAGAGACCCAGTACTTC
TRBJ2-3 . TRBD2 TRBV19 CASSIRLAGGRTDTQYF TGTGCCAGTAGTATCCGACTAGCGGGAGGTCGCACAGATACGCAGTATTTT
TRBJ2-5 . TRBD2 TRBV5-1 CASSLGPGGGETQYF TGCGCCAGCAGCTTGGGCCCCGGGGGGGGAGAGACCCAGTACTTC
TRBJ1-1 . . TRBV9 CASSVDPRTASEAFF TGTGCCAGCAGCGTGGACCCCCGGACGGCGTCTGAAGCTTTCTTT
TRBJ1-2 . . TRBV5-1 CASSLGSVPILGYGYTF TGCGCCAGCAGCTTGGGGTCAGTCCCGATTTTGGGATATGGCTACACCTTC
TRBJ2-7 once TRBD1 TRBV7-9 CASTRDRGYEQYF TGTGCCAGTACCCGGGACAGGGGTTACGAGCAGTACTTC
TRBJ1-1 once TRBD1 TRBV6-1 CASSRQGSVSTEAFF TGTGCCAGCAGTAGACAGGGGTCCGTGAGCACTGAAGCTTTCTTT
TRBJ2-5 once TRBD1 TRBV4-2 CASSPRQGTETQYF TGTGCCAGCAGCCCACGACAGGGGACAGAGACCCAGTACTTC
TRBJ2-5 . . TRBV5-1 CASSLAQGRGETQYF TGCGCCAGCAGCTTGGCCCAGGGTCGGGGAGAGACCCAGTACTTC
TRBJ1-4 . . TRBV11-2 CASSSDGATNEKLFF TGTGCCAGCAGCTCGGACGGGGCAACTAATGAAAAACTGTTTTTT
TRBJ1-2 few . TRBV19 CASSIDGRYGYTF TGTGCCAGTAGTATAGACGGCCGGTATGGCTACACCTTC
TRBJ2-3 . . TRBV2 CASSGGGPPDTQYF TGTGCCAGCAGTGGTGGTGGACCTCCAGATACGCAGTATTTT